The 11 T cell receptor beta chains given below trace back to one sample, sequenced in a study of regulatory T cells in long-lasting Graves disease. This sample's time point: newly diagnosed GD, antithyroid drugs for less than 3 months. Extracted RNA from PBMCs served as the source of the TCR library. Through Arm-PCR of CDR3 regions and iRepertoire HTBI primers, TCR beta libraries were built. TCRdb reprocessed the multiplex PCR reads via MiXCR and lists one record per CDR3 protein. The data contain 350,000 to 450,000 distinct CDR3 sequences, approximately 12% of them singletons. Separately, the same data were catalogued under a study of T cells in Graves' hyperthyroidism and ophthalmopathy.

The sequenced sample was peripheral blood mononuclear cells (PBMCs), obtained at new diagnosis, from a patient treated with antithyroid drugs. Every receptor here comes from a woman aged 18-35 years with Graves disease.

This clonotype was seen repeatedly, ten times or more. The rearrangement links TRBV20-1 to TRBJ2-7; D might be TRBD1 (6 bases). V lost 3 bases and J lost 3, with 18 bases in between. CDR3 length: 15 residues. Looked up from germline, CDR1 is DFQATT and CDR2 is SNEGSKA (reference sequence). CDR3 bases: TGCAGTGCTAGGAGCCCCGGGACACCCATCTACGAGCAGTACGTC. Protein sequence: CSARSPGTPIYEQYV.

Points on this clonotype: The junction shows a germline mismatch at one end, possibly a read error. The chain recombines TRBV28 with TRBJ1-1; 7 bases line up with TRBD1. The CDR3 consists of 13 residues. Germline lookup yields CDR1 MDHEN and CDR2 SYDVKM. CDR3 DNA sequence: TGTGCCAGCGGTGGGACAGATAACACTGGAGCTTTCTTT. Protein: CASGGTDNTGAFF.

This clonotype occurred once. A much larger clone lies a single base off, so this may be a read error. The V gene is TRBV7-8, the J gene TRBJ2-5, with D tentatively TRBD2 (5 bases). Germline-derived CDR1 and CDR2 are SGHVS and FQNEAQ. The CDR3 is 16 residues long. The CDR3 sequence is CASSSAALRGQESQYF. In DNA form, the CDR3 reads TGTGCCAGCAGCTCAGCCGCTTTACGGGGTCAAGAGAGCCAGTACTTC.

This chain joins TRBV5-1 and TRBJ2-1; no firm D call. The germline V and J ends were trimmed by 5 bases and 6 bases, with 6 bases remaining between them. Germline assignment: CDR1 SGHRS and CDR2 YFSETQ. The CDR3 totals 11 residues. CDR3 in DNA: TGCGCCAGCAGAACCCCCAATGAGCAGTTCTTC. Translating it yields CASRTPNEQFF.

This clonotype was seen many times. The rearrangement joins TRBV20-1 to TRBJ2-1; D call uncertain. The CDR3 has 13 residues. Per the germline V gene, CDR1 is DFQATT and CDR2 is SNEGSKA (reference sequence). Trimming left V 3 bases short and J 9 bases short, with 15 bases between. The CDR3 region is CSASPDPGGEQFF. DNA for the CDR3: TGCAGTGCTAGTCCAGACCCCGGCGGTGAGCAGTTCTTC.

In DNA form, the CDR3 reads TGTGCCAGCAGCTCGGGACAGGGAATCAATGAGCAGTTCTTC. Translation gives CASSSGQGINEQFF. This rearrangement joins TRBV9 to TRBJ2-1; 9 bases align to TRBD1. The CDR3 sequence is 14 residues long. Germline V CDR1 and CDR2: SGDLS, YYNGEE. The trim removed 4 bases at V and 6 bases at J, leaving 5 bases unmatched. Filled out from reference TRBV9 and TRBJ2-1, the complete variable domain reads DSGVTQTPKHLITATGQRVTLRCSPRSGDLSVYWYQQSLDQGLQFLIQYYNGEERAKGNILERFSAQQFPDLHSELNLSSLELGDSALYFCASSSGQGINEQFFGPGTRLTVL.

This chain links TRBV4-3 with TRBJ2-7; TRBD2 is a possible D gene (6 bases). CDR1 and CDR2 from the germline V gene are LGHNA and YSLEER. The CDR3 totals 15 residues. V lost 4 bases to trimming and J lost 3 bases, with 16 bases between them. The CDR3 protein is CASSPSLSGLYEQYF. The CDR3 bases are TGCGCCAGCAGCCCTTCCCTTAGCGGTCTCTACGAGCAGTACTTC.

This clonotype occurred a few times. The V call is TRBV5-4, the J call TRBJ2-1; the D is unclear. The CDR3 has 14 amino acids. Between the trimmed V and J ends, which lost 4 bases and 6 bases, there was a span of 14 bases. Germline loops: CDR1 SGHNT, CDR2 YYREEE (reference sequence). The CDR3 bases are TGTGCCAGCAGCCAACATTTGATCATCAATGAGCAGTTCTTC. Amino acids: CASSQHLIINEQFF. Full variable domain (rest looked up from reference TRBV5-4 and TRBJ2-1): ETGVTQSPTHLIKTRGQQVTLRCSSQSGHNTVSWYQQALGQGPQFIFQYYREEENGRGNFPPRFSGLQFPNYSSELNVNALELDDSALYLCASSQHLIINEQFFGPGTRLTVL.

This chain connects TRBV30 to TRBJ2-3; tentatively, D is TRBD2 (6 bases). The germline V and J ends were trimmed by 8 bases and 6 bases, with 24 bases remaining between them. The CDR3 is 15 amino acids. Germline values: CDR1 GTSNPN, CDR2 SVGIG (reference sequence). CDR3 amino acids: CATKGLTDLPDTQYF. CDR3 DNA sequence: TGTGCCACAAAGGGACTGACAGACCTCCCTGATACGCAGTATTTT.

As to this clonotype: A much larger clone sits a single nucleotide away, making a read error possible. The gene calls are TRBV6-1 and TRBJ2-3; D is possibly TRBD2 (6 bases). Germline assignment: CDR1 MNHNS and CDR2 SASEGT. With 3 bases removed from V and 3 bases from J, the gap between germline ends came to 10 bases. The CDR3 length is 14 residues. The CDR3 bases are TGTGCCAGCAGTGAGTCTAGCGCAACAGATACGCAGTATTTT. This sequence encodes CASSESSATDTQYF.

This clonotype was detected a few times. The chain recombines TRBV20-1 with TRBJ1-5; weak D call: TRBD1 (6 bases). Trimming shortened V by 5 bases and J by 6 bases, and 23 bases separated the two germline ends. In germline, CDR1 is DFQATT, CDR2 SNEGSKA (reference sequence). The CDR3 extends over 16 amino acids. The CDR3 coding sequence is TGCAGTGCTGGAAGGGCGGGACATGTGAAGGTTCAGCCCCAGCATTTT. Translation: CSAGRAGHVKVQPQHF.